The clone carrying this T cell receptor beta chain was detected a few times. What it recognizes is unknown. The authors loaded around 220 ng DNA, about 30,000 T cell genomes, into sorted-subset replicate PCRs. Clones were read by immunoSEQ multiplex PCR, and TCRdb kept only the in-frame ones, dropping some. The repertoire holds about 1 million clones, with more than 60% as singletons. This record belongs to a study of shared clonotypes between healthy human individuals. Study conclusions and caveats: When naive CD4 clonotypes were compared across four donors, approximately 5% were shared. Non-shared clonotypes were found to have lower generation probabilities than the clonotypes that were shared by all four of the sorted-subset donors.

Sequenced sample: memory CD4+ T cells sorted from blood. Described subset: CD45RA-negative fraction. The TCR originated in a man aged 18 to 29 in good health.

The CDR3 spells CASSQGTSGRLAQQYF. The CDR3, as DNA: TGTGCCAGCAGCCAAGGGACTAGCGGGAGGCTGGCCCAGCAGTACTTC. The J gene is TRBJ2-7, the V gene TRBV5-4; 15 bases are shared with TRBD2. Germline trimming cut 4 bases from V and 8 bases from J; bases unmatched to any gene: 10. CDR1 and CDR2 from the germline V gene are SGHNT and YYREEE (reference sequence). This CDR3 contains 16 residues.